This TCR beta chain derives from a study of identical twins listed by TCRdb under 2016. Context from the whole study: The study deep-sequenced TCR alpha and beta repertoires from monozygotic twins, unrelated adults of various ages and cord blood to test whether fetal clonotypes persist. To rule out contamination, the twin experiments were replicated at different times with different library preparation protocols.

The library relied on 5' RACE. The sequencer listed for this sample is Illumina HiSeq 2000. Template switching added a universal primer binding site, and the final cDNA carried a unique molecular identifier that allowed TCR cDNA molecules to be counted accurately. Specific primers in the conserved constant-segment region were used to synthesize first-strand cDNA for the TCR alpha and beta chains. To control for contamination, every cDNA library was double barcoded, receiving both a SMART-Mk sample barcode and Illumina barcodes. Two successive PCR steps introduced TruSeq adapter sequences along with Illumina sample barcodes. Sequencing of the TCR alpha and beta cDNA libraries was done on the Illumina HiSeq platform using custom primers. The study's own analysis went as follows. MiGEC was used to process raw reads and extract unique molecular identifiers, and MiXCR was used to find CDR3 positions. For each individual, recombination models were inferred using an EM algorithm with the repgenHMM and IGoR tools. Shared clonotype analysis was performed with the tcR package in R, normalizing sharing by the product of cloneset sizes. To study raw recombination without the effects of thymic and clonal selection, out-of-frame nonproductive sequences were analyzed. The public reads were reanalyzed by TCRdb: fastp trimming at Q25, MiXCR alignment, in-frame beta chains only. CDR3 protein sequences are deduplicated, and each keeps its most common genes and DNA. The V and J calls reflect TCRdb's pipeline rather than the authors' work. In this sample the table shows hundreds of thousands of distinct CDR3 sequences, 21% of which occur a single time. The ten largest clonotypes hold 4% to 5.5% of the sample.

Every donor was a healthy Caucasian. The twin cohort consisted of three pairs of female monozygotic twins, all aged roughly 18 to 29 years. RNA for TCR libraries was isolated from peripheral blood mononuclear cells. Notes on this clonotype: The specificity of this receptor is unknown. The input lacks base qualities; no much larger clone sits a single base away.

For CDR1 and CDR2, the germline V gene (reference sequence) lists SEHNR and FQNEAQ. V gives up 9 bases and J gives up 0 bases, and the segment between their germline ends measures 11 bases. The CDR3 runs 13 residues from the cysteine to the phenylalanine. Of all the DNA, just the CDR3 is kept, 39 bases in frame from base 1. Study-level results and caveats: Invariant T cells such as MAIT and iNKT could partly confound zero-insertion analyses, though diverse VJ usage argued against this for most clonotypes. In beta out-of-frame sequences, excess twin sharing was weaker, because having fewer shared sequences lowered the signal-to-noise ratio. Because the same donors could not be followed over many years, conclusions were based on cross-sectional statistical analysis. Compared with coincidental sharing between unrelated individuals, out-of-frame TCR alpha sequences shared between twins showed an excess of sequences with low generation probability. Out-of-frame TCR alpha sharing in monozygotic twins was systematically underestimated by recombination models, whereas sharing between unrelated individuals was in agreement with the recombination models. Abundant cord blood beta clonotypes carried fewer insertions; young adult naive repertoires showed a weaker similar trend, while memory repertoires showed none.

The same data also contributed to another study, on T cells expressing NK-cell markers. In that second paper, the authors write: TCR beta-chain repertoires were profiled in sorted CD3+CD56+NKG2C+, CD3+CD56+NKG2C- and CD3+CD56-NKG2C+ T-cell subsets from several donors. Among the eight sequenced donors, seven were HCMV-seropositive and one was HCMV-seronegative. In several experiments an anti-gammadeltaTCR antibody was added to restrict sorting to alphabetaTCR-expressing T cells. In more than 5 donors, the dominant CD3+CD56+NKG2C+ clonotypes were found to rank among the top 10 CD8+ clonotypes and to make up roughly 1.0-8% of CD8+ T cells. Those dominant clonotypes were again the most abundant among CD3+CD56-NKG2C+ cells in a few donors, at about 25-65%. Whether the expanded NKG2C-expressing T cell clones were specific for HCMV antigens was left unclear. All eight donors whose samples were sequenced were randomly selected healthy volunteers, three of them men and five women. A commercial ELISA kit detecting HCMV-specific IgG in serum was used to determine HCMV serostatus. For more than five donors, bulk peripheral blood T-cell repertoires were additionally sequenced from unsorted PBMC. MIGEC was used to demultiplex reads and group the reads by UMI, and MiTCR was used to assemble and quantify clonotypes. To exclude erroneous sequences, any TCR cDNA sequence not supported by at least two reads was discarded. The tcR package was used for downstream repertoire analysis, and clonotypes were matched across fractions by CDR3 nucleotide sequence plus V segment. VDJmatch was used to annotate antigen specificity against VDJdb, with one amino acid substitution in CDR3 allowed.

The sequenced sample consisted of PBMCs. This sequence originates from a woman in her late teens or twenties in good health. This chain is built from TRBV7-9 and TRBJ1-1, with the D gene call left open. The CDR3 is CASGGTVNTEAFF. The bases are TGTGCCAGTGGTGGTACGGTGAACACTGAAGCTTTCTTT.